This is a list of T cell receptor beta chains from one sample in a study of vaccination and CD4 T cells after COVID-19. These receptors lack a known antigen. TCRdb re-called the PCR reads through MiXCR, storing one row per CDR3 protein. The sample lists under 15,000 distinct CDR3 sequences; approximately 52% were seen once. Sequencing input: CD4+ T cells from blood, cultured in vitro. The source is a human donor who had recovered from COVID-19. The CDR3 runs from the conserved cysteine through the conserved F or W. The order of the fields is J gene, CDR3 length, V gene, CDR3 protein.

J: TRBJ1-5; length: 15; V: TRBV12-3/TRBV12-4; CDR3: CASSLRGVSNQPQHF
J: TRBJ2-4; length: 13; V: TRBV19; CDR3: CASSIDRRNIQYF
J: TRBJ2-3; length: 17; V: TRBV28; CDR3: CASIPGGSPEYSDTQYF
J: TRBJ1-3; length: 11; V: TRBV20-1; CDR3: CSARGHRNQYF
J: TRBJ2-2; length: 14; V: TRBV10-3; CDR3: CASTGQIPFGELFF
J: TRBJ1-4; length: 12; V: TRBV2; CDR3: CASSDSLEKLFF
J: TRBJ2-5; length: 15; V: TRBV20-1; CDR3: CSARGHSDAQETQYF
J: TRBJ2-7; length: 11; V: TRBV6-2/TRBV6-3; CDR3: CATYFGYEQYF
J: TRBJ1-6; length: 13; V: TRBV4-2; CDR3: CASSQGGNSPLHF
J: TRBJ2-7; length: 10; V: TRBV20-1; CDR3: CSAAGNEQYF
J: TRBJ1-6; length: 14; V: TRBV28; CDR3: CASSTYRDNSPLHF
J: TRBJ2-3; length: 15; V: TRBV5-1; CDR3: CASTHAGGSTDTQYF
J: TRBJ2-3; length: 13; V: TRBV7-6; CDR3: CASSGSSTDTQYF
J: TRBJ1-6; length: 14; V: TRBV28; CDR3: CASVAGTLNSPLHF
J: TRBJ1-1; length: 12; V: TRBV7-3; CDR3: CASSPTGGEAFF
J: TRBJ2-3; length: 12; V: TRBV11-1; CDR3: CASSLSRDTQYF
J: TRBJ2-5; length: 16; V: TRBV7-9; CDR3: CASSSISGRGQETQYF
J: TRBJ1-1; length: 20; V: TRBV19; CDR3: CASSSTGGHNAHNASTEAFF
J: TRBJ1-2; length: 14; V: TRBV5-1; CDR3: CASSQTGGNYGYTF
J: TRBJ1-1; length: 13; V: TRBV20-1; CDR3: CSTLGRLNTEAFF
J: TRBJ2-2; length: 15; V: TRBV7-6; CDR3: CASSLYRADTGELFF
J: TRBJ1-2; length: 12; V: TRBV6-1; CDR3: CASSTGVYGYTF
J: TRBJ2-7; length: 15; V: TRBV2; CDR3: CASRGPDRSPYEQYF
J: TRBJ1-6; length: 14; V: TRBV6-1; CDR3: CASNTAGNNSPLHF
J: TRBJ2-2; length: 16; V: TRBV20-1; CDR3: CSARGRSGMTTGELFF
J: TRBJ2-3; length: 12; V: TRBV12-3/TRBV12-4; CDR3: CASTRAADTQYF
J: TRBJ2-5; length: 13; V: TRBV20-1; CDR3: CSAVPGVRETQYF
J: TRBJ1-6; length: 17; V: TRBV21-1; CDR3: CASTEKWISSYNSPLHF
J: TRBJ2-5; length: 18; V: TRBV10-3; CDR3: CAISVGTMGTSGKETQYF
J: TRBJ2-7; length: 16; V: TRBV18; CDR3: CASSPSRGLGGYEQYF
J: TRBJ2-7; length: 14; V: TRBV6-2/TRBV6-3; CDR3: CASSYRATSYEQYF
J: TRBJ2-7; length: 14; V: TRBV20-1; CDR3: CSASNPGRGYEQYF
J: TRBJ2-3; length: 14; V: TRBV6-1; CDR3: CASSNTGITDTQYF
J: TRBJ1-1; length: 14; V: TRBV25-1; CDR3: CASSLPGGSTEAFF
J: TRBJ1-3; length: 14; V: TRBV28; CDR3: CASSLGTAGNTIYF
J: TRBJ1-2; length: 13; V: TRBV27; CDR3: CASSLVRGYGYTF
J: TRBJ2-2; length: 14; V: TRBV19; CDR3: CASSIGTVTGELFF